Presented here are 10 T cell receptor beta chains from one specimen sequenced in a study of T cells expressing NK-cell markers. TCRdb re-called the 5' RACE reads; one entry per CDR3 protein, DNA not given. The sample holds 400,000 to 450,000 distinct CDR3 sequences. The sample was blood T cells: a sorted CD56 or NKG2C T cell subset, CD4+ or CD8+ T cells, or bulk PBMC T cells (not recorded which). These receptors came from a woman between 18 and 69 years old in good health.

The chain is built from TRBV6-2 or TRBV6-3 and TRBJ2-3; the TRBD1 assignment by TCRdb is unverifiable without DNA. CDR3 size: 15 residues. CDR1 and CDR2 from the germline V gene are MNHEY and SVGEGT. CDR3 residues: CASSTSRVQRDTRYF.

The chain joins TRBV11-1 to TRBJ2-1; TCRdb indicates TRBD1, and absent DNA this call remains unverified. This CDR3 has 16 amino acids. The germline V gene has CDR1 SGHAT and CDR2 FQDESV (reference sequence). CDR3 in amino acids: CASSFARGGPVDEQFF. The whole variable domain, filled in from reference TRBV11-1 and TRBJ2-1, reads EAEVAQSPRYKITEKSQAVAFWCDPISGHATLYWYRQILGQGPELLVQFQDESVVDDSQLPKDRFSAERLKGVDSTLKIQPAELGDSAMYLCASSFARGGPVDEQFFGPGTRLTVL.

The genes are TRBV9 and TRBJ2-3; TCRdb proposes TRBD1, but this gene call is untestable without DNA. Germline values: CDR1 SGDLS, CDR2 YYNGEE. There are 15 residues in the CDR3. Here the CDR3 reads CASSVPGSGTDTQYF.

The J gene is TRBJ1-1, the V gene TRBV3-1. The germline V gene encodes CDR1 LGHDT and CDR2 YNNKEL (reference sequence). The CDR3 covers 15 residues. CDR3 loop: CASSQGGVVDTEAFF.

The rearrangement links TRBV29-1 to TRBJ1-1; TCRdb returns TRBD1, unconfirmable since there is no DNA. CDR1 SQVTM and CDR2 ANQGSEA come from the germline V gene. This CDR3 is built from 13 residues. The CDR3 protein is CSVERRGSTEAFF.

The genes are TRBV20-1 and TRBJ2-7; TCRdb proposes TRBD2, but this gene call is untestable without DNA. Germline CDR1 is DFQATT and CDR2 is SNEGSKA (reference sequence). The CDR3 totals 15 residues. The CDR3 reads CSALQTSGYSYEQYF.

The chain carries TRBV20-1 and TRBJ2-1; TCRdb indicates TRBD1, and absent DNA this call remains unverified. Germline V gene data show CDR1 as DFQATT and CDR2 as SNEGSKA (reference sequence). The CDR3 consists of 12 residues. CDR3 in amino acids: CSPGTGYNEQFF.

The rearrangement uses TRBV7-3 and TRBJ1-4. This CDR3 region has 16 residues. The germline V gene encodes CDR1 SGHTA and CDR2 FQGTGA. This CDR3 is CASSLFQIATNEKLFF.

The chain is built from TRBV5-4 and TRBJ2-2; no DNA is available, so the TRBD1 call from TCRdb remains unchecked. CDR1 and CDR2 from the germline V gene are SGHNT and YYREEE (reference sequence). This CDR3 is built from 15 residues. The CDR3 is CASSLVATGSGELFF.

This sequence joins TRBV28 and TRBJ1-6; the D gene TCRdb calls, TRBD1, cannot be checked with no DNA. This CDR3 has 15 residues. Germline assignment: CDR1 MDHEN and CDR2 SYDVKM. The CDR3: CASSLGDRDNSPLHF.